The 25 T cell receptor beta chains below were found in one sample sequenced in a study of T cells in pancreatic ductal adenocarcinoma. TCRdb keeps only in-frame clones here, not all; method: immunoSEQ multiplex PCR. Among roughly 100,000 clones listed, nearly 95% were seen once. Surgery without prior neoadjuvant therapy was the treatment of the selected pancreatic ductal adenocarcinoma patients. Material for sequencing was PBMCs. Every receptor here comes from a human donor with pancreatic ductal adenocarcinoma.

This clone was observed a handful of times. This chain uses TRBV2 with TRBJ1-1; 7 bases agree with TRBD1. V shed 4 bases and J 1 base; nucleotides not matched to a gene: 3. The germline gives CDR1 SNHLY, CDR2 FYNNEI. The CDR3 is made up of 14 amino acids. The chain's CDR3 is CASSGQGGNTEAFF. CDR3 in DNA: TGTGCCAGCAGTGGGCAGGGGGGGAACACTGAAGCTTTCTTT.

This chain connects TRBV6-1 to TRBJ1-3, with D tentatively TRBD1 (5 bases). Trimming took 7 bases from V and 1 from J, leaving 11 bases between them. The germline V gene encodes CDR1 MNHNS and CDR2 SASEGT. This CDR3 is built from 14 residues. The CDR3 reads CASTQGVSGNTIYF. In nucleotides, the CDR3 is TGTGCCAGCACCCAGGGTGTATCTGGAAACACCATATATTTT.

CDR3 sequence reads: CASSLVTGTSGTDTQYF. The CDR3 coding sequence is TGCGCCAGCAGCTTGGTAACCGGGACTAGCGGCACAGATACGCAGTATTTT. The rearrangement links TRBV5-1 to TRBJ2-3; 10 bases are a match to TRBD2. Germline V CDR1 and CDR2: SGHRS, YFSETQ. The CDR3 has 17 residues. After removal of 0 bases from V and 1 base from J, the junction contained 5 bases not matched to a gene.

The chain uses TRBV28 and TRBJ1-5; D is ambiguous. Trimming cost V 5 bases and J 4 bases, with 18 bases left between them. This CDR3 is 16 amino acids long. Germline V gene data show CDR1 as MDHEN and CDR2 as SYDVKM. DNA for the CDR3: TGTGCCAGCAGTACCCGACAAGCCGACTATAATCAGCCCCAGCATTTT. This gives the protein CASSTRQADYNQPQHF.

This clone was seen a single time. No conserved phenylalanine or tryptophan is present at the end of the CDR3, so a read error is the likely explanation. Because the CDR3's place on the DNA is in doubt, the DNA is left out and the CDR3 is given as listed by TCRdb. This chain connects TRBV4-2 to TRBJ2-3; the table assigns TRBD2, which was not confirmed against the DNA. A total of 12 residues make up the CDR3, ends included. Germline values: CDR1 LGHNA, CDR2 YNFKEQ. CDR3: CASSQISASCSL.

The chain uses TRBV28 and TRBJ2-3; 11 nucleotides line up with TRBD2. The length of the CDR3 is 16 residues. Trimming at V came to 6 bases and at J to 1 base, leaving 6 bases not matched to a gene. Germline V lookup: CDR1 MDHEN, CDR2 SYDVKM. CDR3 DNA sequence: TGTGCCAGCAGGTCCCTACTAGCGGGGGGCACAGATACGCAGTATTTT. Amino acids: CASRSLLAGGTDTQYF.

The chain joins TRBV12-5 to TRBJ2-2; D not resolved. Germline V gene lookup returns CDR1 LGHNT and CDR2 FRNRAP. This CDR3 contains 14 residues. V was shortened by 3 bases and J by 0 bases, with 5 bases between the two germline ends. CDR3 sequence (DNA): TGTGCTAGTGGTTTACAGCCGAACACCGGGGAGCTGTTTTTT. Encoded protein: CASGLQPNTGELFF.

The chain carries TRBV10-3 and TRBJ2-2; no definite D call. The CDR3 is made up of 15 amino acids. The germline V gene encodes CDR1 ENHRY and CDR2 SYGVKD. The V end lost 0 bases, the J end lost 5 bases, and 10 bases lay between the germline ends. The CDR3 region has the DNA TGTGCCATCAGTGAGTCTTCTAAGAATACCGGGGAGCTGTTTTTT. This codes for CAISESSKNTGELFF.

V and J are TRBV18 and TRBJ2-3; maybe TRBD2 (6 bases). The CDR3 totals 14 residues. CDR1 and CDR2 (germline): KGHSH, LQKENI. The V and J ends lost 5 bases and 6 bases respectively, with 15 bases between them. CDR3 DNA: TGTGCCAGCTCAATGGGGGGATCGTCCGATACGCAGTATTTT. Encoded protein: CASSMGGSSDTQYF.

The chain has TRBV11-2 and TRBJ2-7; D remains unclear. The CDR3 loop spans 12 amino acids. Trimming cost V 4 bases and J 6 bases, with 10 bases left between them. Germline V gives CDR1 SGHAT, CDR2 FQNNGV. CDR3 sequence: CASSSELGEQYF. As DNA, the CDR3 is TGTGCCAGCAGCTCGGAGCTGGGCGAGCAGTACTTC.

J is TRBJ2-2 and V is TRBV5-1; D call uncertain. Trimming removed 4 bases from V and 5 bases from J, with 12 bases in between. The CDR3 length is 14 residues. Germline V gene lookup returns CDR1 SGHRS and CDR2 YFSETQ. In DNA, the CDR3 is TGCGCCAGCAGCGAGAGCCCGGTGACCGGGGAGCTGTTTTTT. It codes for CASSESPVTGELFF.

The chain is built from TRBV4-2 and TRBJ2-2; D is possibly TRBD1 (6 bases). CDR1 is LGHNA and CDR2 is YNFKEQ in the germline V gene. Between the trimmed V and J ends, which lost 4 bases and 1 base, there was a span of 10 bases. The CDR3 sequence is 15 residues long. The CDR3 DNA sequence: TGTGCCAGCAGCCTAGCGACAGGGAACACCGGGGAGCTGTTTTTT. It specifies CASSLATGNTGELFF.

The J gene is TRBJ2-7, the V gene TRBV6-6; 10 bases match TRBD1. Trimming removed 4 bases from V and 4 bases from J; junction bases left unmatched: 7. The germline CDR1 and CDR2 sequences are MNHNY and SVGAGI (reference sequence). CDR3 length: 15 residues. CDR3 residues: CASSSRDRGFYEQYF. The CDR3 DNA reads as TGTGCCAGCAGTTCCCGGGACAGGGGTTTTTACGAGCAGTACTTC.

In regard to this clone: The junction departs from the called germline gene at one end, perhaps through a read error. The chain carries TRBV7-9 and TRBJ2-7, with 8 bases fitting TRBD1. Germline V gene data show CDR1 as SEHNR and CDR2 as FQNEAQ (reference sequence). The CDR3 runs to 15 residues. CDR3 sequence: CASSLAQGAGYEQYF. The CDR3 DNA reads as TGTGCCAGCAGCCTAGCCCAGGGGGCAGGTTACGAGCAGTACTTC.

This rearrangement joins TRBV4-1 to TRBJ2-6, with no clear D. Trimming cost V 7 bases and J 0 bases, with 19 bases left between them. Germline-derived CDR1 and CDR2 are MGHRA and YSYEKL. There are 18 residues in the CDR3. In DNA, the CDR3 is TGCGCCAGCACTCTGAACAGCAATACCTACTCTGGGGCCAACGTCCTGACTTTC. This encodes CASTLNSNTYSGANVLTF.

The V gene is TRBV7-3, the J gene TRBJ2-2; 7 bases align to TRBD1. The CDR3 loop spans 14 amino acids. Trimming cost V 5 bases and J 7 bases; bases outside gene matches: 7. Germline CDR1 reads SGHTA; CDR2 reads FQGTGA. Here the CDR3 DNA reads TGTGCCAGCAGCACTCGGGCAGGGGGCGGGGAGCTGTTTTTT. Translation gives CASSTRAGGGELFF.

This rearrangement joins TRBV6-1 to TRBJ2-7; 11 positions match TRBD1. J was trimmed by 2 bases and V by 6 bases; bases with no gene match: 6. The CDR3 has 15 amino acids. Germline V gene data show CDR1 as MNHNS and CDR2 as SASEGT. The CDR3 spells CASREPGQGAYEQYF. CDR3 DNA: TGTGCCAGCAGGGAACCGGGACAGGGGGCCTACGAGCAGTACTTC.

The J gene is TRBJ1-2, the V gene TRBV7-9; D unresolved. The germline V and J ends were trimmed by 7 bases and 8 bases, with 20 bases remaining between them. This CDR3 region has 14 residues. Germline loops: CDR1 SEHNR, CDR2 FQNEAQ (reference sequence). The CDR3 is CASTAGTGDNGYTF. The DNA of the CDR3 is TGTGCCAGCACTGCTGGAACTGGTGACAACGGCTACACCTTC.

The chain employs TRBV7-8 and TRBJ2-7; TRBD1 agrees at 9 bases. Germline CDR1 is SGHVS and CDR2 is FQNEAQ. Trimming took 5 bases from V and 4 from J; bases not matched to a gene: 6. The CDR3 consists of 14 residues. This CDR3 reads CASSPRTGEYEQYF. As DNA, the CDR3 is TGTGCCAGCAGCCCTAGGACAGGGGAGTACGAGCAGTACTTC.

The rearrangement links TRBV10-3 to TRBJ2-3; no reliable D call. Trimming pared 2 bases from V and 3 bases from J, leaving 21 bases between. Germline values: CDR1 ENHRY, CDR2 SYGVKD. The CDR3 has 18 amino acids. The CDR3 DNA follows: TGTGCCATCAGTGAGACCCGTGCGGAAAGAAGGCAGACAGATACGCAGTATTTT. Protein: CAISETRAERRQTDTQYF.

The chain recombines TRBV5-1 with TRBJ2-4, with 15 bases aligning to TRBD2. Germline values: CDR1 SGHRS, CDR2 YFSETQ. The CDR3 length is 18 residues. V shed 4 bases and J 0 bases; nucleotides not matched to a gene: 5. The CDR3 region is CASSPLGLAGGAKNIQYF. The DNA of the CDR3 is TGCGCCAGCAGCCCTCTGGGACTAGCGGGAGGAGCCAAAAACATTCAGTACTTC.

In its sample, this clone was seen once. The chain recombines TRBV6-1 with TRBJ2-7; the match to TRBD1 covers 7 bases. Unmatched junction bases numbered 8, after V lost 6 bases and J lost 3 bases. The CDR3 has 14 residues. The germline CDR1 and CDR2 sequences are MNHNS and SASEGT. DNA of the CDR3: TGTGCCAGCAGACCGGGACAGAGCTACTACGAGCAGTACTTC. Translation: CASRPGQSYYEQYF.

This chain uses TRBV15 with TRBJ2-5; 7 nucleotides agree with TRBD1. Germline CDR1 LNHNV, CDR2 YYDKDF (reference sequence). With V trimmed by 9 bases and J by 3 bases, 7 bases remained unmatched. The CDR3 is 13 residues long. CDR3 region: CATGRGSEETQYF. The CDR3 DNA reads TGTGCCACGGGCAGGGGGTCGGAAGAGACCCAGTACTTC.

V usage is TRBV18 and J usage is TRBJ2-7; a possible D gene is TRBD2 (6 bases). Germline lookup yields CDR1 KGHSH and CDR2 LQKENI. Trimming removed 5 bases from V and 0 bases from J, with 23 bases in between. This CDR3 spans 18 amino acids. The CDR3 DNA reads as TGTGCCAGCTCAACTCTAGGAGGGTTCGAGCGGGTCTCCTACGAGCAGTACTTC. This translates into CASSTLGGFERVSYEQYF.

The DNA of the CDR3 is TGTGCCAGCAGTGAAAAGGAGGGCGATGCTTTCTTT. It codes for CASSEKEGDAFF. The gene calls are TRBV2 and TRBJ1-1; D unclear. The CDR3 runs 12 residues. Germline values: CDR1 SNHLY, CDR2 FYNNEI. V was pared by 2 bases and J by 11 bases, with 12 bases between.